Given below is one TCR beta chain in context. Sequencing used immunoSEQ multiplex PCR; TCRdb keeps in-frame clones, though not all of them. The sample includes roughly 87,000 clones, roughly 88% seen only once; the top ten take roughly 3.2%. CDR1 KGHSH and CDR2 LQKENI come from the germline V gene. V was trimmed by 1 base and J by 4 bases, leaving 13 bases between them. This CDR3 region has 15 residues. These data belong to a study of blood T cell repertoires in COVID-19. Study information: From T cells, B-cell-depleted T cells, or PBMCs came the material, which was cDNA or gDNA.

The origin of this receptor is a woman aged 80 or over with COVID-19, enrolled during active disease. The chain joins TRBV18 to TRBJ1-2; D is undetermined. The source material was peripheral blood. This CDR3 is CASSPLRVSPYGYTF. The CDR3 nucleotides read TGTGCCAGCTCACCACTGAGGGTCAGTCCCTATGGCTACACCTTC.